This entry features one TCR beta chain sequence. The antigen remains unidentified. The CDR3 extends over 14 amino acids. Trimming shortened V by 5 bases and J by 2 bases, and 11 bases separated the two germline ends. The data are from a study of CD8 T cells in ankylosing spondylitis. Broader study findings: Ankylosing spondylitis blood seemed to carry a telltale TCR beta motif made of fewer than 10 highly homologous variants. Earlier authors reported some of these motif variants in reactive arthritis synovial fluid and blood.

MiXCR was run by TCRdb on the 5' RACE reads, yielding one entry per CDR3 protein. Among around 130,000 distinct CDR3 sequences listed, roughly a tenth were seen once. The gene calls are TRBV12-3 or TRBV12-4 and TRBJ2-3; D possibly corresponds to TRBD2 (6 bases). The sample taken for sequencing was blood, either unsorted or a sorted T cell fraction (not recorded which). The origin of this receptor is a male donor with ankylosing spondylitis or in good health (not recorded which). The CDR3 region has the DNA TGTGCCAGCAGTCCGGGAGTCATCACAGATACGCAGTATTTT. Translated: CASSPGVITDTQYF.